The sequence of this TCR beta chain was determined in a study of blood T cell repertoires in COVID-19. Study-level information: Italy, Spain and the United States were the sources of the convalescent and acute COVID-19 samples. PBMCs, B-cell-depleted T cells, or T cells provided the cDNA or gDNA that made up the material.

Original processing methods: Amplification of reference gene primers was used by the study to estimate nucleated cell counts. Sequencing was performed with immunoSEQ multiplex PCR; in TCRdb, only in-frame clones are kept and a portion is missing. V and J calls and clone size are given by that table; D and trimming were obtained from the DNA. The data show roughly 140,000 clones, with 80% to 85% seen just once and around 40% held by the top ten. The receptor was isolated from a human donor in a cohort sampled during active COVID-19. Material for sequencing was peripheral blood.

The CDR3 protein is CASVPSGMLNYGYTF. DNA of the CDR3: TGTGCCAGCGTCCCCTCGGGGATGCTCAACTATGGCTACACCTTC. The genes are TRBV2 and TRBJ1-2; unclear D gene. Trimming stripped 8 bases from V and 2 bases from J, with 18 bases between. The CDR3 totals 15 residues. Germline CDR1 is SNHLY and CDR2 is FYNNEI.